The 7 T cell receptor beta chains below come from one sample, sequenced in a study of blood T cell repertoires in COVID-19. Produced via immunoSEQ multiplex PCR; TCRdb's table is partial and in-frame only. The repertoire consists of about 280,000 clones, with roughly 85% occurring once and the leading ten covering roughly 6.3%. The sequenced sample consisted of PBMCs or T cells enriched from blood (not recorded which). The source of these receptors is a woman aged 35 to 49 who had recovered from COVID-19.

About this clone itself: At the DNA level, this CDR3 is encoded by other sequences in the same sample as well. DNA of the CDR3: TGTGCCAGCAGTTTGGACAGGGGCACAGATACGCAGTATTTT. This gives the protein CASSLDRGTDTQYF. The chain joins TRBV27 to TRBJ2-3, with 8 bases identical to TRBD1. From germline, CDR1 is MNHEY and CDR2 SMNVEV (reference sequence). V trimming: 3 bases; J trimming: 1 base; junction bases outside the gene matches: 0. CDR3 length: 14 amino acids.

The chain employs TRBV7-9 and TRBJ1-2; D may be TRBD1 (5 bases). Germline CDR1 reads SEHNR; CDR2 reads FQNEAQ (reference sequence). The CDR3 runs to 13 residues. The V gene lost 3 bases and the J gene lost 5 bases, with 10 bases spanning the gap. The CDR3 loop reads CASSFDSRYGYTF. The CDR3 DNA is TGTGCCAGCAGCTTCGACAGCCGTTATGGCTACACCTTC.

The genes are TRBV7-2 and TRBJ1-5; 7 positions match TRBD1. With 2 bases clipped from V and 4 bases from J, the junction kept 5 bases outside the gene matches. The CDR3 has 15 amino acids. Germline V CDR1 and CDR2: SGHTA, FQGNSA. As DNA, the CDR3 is TGTGCCAGCAGCTTAACGGGACAGAGAAATCAGCCCCAGCATTTT. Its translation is CASSLTGQRNQPQHF. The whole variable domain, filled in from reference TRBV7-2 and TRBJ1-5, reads GAGVSQSPSNKVTEKGKDVELRCDPISGHTALYWYRQSLGQGLEFLIYFQGNSAPDKSGLPSDRFSAERTGGSVSTLTIQRTQQEDSAVYLCASSLTGQRNQPQHFGDGTRLSIL.

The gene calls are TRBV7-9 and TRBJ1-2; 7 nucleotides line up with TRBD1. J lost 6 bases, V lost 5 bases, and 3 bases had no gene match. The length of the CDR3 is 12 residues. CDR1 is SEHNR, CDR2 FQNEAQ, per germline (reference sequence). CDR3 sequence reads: CASSLDRDGYTF. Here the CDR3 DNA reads TGTGCCAGCAGCCTCGACAGGGATGGCTACACCTTC.

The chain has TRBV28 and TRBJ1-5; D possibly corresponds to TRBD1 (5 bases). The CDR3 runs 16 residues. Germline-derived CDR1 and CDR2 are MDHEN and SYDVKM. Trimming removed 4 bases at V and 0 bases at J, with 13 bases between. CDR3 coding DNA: TGTGCCAGCAGTTCCTATCAGGGCCTTAGCAATCAGCCCCAGCATTTT. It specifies CASSSYQGLSNQPQHF.

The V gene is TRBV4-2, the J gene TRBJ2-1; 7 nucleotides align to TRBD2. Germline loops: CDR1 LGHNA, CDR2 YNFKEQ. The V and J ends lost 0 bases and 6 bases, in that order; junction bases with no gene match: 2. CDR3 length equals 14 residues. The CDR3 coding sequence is TGTGCCAGCAGCCAAGACACTAGCGTCAATGAGCAGTTCTTC. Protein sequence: CASSQDTSVNEQFF.

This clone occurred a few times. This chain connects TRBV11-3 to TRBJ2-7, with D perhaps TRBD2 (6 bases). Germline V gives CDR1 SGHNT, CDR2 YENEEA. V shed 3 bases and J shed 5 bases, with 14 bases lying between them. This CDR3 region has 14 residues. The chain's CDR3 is CASSFGGPVNEQYF. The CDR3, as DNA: TGTGCCAGCAGCTTTGGAGGGCCGGTGAACGAGCAGTACTTC.